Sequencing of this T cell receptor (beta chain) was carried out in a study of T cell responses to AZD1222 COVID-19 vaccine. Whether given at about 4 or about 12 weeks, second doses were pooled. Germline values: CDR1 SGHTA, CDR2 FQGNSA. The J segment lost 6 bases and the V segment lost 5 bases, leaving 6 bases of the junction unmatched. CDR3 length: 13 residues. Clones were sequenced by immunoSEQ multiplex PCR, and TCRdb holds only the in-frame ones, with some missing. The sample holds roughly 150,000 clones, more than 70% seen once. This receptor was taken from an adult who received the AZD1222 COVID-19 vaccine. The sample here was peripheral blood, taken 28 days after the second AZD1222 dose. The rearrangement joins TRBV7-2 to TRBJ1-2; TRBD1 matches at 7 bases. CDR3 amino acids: CASSTRQGDGYTF. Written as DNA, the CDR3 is TGTGCCAGCAGCACCCGACAGGGCGATGGCTACACCTTC.